What follows are 2 T cell receptor beta chains derived from one specimen sequenced in a study of blood T cell repertoires in COVID-19. This table comes from immunoSEQ multiplex PCR, and its TCRdb copy is limited to in-frame clones, with some not included. The repertoire holds fewer than 500,000 clones, with 75% to 90% as singletons. Sequenced sample: PBMCs or T cells enriched from blood (not recorded which). These receptors all stem from a man between 25 and 39 years old who had recovered from COVID-19.

In its sample, this clone was seen once. The chain joins TRBV5-5 to TRBJ2-7, with a weak D call TRBD2 (5 bases). The V end lost 3 bases, the J end lost 2 bases, and 15 bases lay between the germline ends. CDR1 and CDR2 from the germline V gene are SGHKS and YYEKEE (reference sequence). This CDR3 is built from 15 residues. Here the CDR3 reads CASSYEPGTTYEQYF. CDR3 nucleotide sequence: TGTGCCAGCAGCTACGAGCCGGGAACCACCTACGAGCAGTACTTC.

The chain links TRBV10-3 to TRBJ1-2; 9 nucleotides line up with TRBD1. The CDR3 totals 12 residues. In germline, CDR1 is ENHRY, CDR2 SYGVKD. V dropped 4 bases and J dropped 6; count of bases not matched to a gene: 0. The CDR3 loop reads CAISGQGDGYTF. The DNA for the CDR3 is TGTGCCATCAGTGGACAGGGGGATGGCTACACCTTC.